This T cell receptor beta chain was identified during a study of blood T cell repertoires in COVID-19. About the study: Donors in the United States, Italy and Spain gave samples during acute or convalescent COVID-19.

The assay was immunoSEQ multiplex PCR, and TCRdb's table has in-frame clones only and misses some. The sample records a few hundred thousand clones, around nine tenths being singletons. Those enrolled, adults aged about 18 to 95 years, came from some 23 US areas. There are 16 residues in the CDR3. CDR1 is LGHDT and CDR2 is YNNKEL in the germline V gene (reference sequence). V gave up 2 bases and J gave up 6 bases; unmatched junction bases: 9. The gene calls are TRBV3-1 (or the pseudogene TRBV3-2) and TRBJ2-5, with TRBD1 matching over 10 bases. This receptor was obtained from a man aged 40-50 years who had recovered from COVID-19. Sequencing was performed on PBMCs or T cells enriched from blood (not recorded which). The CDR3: CASSQTPGQGKKTQYF. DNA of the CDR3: TGTGCCAGCAGCCAAACCCCGGGACAGGGGAAGAAGACCCAGTACTTC.